This TCR beta chain was observed in a study of post-analysis software for immune sequencing data. Notes on the study in general: Patients had higher frequencies than controls of about 5 TRBV segments, including TRBV5-6, TRBV5-1 and TRBV20-1.

Presence of unique molecular identifiers characterized the TCR beta cDNA libraries. Using its own MiXCR run on the PCR reads, TCRdb lists one record per CDR3 protein. This sample has around 770,000 distinct CDR3 sequences, with roughly 50% found just once. J gave up 5 bases and V 0 bases, and 7 bases lay outside the gene matches. This CDR3 spans 15 amino acids. The germline gives CDR1 SGHVS, CDR2 FQNEAQ. In the case of this clonotype: Antigen specificity is unknown.

This chain joins TRBV7-8 and TRBJ2-7, with 7 bases matching TRBD1. The source is a girl between 5 and 17 years old with multiple sclerosis. Source material: blood. CDR3 DNA: TGTGCCAGCAGCTTAGCGCAAGGGGGCCTGGACGAGCAGTACTTC. Amino acid sequence: CASSLAQGGLDEQYF.